This T cell receptor (beta chain) was retrieved from a study of shared clonotypes between healthy human individuals. The study's findings and limits: Clonotype sharing across a few donors was observed for around 5% of naive CD4 clonotypes.

The assay was immunoSEQ multiplex PCR, and TCRdb's table has in-frame clones only and misses some. Altogether about 2.1 million clones are present, 80% to 95% being singletons, with the ten largest covering 1.5% to 2%. Terminally differentiated effector memory CD45RA+ cells were left out of the naive CD8 fraction, which was CD45RO-negative and positively selected for CCR7. This CDR3 is 16 amino acids long. V lost 1 base and J 6 bases, leaving 18 bases between the germline ends. The V gene's germline CDR1 is MGHRA and CDR2 YSYEKL. Note on this clone: Its cognate antigen is unknown.

Material for sequencing was naive CD8+ T cells from PBMCs. The rearrangement joins TRBV4-1 to TRBJ1-2; no firm D call. The sequence came from a man between 18 and 35 years old in good health. Some clones in this sample may be carry-over from other donors' samples. This chain's CDR3 is CASSQVATQSYDGYTF. The DNA of the CDR3 is TGCGCCAGCAGCCAAGTTGCGACACAATCTTATGATGGCTACACCTTC.